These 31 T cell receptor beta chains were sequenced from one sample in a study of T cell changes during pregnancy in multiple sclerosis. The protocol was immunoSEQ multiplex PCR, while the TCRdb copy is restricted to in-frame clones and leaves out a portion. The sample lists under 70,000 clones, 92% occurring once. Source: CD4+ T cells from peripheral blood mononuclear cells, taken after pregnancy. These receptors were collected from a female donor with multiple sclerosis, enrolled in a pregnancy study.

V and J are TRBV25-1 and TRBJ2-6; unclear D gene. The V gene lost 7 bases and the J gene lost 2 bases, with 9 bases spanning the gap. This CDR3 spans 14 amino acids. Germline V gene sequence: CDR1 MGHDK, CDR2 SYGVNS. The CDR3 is CASTGSAGANVLTF. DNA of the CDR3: TGTGCCAGCACCGGGTCGGCTGGGGCCAACGTCCTGACTTTC.

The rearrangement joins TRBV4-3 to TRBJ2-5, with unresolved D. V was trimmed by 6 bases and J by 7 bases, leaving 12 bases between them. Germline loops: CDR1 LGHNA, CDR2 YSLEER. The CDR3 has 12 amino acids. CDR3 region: CASSRTGGTQYF. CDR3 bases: TGCGCCAGCAGTAGAACCGGCGGGACCCAGTACTTC.

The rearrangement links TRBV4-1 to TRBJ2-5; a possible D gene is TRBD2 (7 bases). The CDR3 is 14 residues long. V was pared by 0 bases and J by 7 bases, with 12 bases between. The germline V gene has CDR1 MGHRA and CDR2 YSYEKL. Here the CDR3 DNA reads TGCGCCAGCAGCCAAGACGAGGGGGGGCGGACCCAGTACTTC. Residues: CASSQDEGGRTQYF.

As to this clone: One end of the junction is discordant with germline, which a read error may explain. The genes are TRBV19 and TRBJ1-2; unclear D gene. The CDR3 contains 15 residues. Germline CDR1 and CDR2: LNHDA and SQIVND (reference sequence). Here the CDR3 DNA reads TGTGCCAGTAGTATAGCCGAGGGTTCTAAGTATGGCTACACCTTC. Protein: CASSIAEGSKYGYTF.

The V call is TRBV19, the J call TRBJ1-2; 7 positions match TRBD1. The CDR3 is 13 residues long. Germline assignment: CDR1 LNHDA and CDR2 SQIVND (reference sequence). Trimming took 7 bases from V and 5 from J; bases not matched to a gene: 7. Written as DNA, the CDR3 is TGTGCCAGTACCGCCGACAGGGATTATGGCTACACCTTC. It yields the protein CASTADRDYGYTF.

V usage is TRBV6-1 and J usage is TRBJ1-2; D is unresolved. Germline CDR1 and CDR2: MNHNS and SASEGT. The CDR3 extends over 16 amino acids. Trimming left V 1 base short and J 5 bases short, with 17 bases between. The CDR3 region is CASSEVSGRIMYGYTF. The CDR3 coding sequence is TGTGCCAGCAGTGAAGTGTCAGGCCGGATAATGTATGGCTACACCTTC.

CDR3 in amino acids: CSVIEARNSYEQYF. The CDR3 nucleotides are TGCAGCGTTATCGAGGCCCGTAACTCCTACGAGCAGTACTTC. The chain joins TRBV29-1 to TRBJ2-7; D is ambiguous. In germline, CDR1 is SQVTM, CDR2 ANQGSEA. V gave up 5 bases and J gave up 0 bases, with 14 bases separating them. The CDR3 has 14 residues.

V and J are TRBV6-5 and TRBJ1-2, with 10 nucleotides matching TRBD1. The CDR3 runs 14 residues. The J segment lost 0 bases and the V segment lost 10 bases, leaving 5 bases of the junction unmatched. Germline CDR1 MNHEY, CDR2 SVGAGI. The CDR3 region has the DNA TGTGCCACGGGACAGGGGCCCACTAACTATGGCTACACCTTC. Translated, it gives CATGQGPTNYGYTF.

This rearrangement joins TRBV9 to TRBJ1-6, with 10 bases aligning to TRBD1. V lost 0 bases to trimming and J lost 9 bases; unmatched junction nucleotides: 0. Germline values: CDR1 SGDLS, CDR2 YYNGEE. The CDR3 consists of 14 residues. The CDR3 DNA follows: TGTGCCAGCAGCGTAGGACAGGGGGCTTCACCCCTCCACTTT. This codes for CASSVGQGASPLHF.

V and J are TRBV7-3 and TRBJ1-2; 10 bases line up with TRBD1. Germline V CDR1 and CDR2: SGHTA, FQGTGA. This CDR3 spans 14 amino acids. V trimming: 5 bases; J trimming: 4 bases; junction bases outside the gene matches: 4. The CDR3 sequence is CASSKTGGAYGYTF. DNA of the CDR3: TGTGCCAGCAGCAAGACAGGGGGCGCCTATGGCTACACCTTC. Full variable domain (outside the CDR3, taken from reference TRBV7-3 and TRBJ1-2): GAGVSQTPSNKVTEKGKYVELRCDPISGHTALYWYRQSLGQGPEFLIYFQGTGAADDSGLPNDRFFAVRPEGSVSTLKIQRTERGDSAVYLCASSKTGGAYGYTFGSGTRLTVV.

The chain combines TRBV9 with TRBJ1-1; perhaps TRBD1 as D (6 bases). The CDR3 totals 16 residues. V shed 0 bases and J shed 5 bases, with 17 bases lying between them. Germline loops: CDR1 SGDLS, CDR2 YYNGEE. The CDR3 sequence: CASSVAPSGARTEAFF. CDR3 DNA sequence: TGTGCCAGCAGCGTAGCTCCATCAGGGGCGCGGACTGAAGCTTTCTTT.

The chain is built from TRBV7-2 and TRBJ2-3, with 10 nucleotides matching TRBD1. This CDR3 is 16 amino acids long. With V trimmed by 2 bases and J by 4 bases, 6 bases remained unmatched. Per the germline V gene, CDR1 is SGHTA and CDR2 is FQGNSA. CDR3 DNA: TGTGCCAGCAGCTTAATGGGGACAGGGGTACCAGATACGCAGTATTTT. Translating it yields CASSLMGTGVPDTQYF. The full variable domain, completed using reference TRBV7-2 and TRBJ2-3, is GAGVSQSPSNKVTEKGKDVELRCDPISGHTALYWYRQSLGQGLEFLIYFQGNSAPDKSGLPSDRFSAERTGGSVSTLTIQRTQQEDSAVYLCASSLMGTGVPDTQYFGPGTRLTVL.

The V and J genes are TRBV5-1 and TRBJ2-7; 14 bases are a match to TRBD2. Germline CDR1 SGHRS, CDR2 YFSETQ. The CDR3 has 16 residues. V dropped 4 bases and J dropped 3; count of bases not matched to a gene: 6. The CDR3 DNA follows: TGCGCCAGCAGCGCCGGACTAGCGGGGGGCCGCTACGAGCAGTACTTC. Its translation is CASSAGLAGGRYEQYF.

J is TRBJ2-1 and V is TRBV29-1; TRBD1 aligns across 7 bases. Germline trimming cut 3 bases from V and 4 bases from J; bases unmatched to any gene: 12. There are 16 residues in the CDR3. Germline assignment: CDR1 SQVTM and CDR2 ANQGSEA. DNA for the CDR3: TGCAGCGTTGACCTCCGGGACAGAGATATTTACAATGAGCAGTTCTTC. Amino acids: CSVDLRDRDIYNEQFF.

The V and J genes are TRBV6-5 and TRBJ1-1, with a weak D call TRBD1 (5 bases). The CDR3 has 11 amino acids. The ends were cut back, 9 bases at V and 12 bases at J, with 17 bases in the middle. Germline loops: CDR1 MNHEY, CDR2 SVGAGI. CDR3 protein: CASGRGDASFF. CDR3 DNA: TGTGCCAGTGGGAGGGGAGATGCCTCTTTCTTT.

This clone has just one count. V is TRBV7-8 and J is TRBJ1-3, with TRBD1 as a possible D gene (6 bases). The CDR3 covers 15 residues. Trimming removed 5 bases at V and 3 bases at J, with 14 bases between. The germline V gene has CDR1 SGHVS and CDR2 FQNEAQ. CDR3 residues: CASSPRGGLGNTIYF. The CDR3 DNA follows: TGTGCCAGCAGCCCGAGGGGGGGACTTGGAAACACCATATATTTT.

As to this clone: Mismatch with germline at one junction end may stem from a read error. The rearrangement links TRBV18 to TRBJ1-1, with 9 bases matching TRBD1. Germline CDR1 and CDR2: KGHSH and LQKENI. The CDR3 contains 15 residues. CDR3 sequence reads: CASSPQGAVITEAFF. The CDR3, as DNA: TGTGCCAGCTCGCCACAGGGGGCGGTGATCACTGAAGCTTTCTTT.

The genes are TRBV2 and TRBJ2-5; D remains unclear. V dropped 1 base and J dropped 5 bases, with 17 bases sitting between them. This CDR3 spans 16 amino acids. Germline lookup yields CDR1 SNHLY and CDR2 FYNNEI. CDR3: CASSEDKHEVFETQYF. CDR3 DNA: TGTGCCAGCAGTGAAGACAAGCACGAGGTTTTCGAGACCCAGTACTTC.

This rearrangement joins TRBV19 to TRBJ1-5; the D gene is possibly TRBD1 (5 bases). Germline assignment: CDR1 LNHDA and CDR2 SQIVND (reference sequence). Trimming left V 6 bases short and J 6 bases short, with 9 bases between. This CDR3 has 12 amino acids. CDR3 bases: TGTGCCAGTAGGGACACCAGTCAGCCCCAGCATTTT. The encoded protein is CASRDTSQPQHF.

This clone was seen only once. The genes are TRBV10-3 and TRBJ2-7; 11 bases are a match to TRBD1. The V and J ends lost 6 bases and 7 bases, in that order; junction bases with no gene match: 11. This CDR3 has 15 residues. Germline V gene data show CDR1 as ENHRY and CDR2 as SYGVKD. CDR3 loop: CAISYLKGDRGEQYF. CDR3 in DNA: TGTGCCATCAGCTATTTGAAAGGGGACAGGGGGGAGCAGTACTTC.

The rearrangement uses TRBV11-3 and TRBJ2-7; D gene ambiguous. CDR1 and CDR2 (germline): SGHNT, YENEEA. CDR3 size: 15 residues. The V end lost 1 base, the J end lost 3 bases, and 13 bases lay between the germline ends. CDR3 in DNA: TGTGCCAGCAGCTTAGCTCCCCGGCGGTACTACGAGCAGTACTTC. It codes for CASSLAPRRYYEQYF.

CDR3: CASSLVAASGGARGETQYF. DNA for the CDR3: TGCGCCAGCAGCTTGGTTGCGGCTAGCGGGGGGGCCCGGGGAGAGACCCAGTACTTC. The V call is TRBV5-1, the J call TRBJ2-5, with 12 bases aligning to TRBD2. CDR1 is SGHRS, CDR2 YFSETQ, per germline. This CDR3 is built from 19 residues. V shed 0 bases, J shed 4 bases, and the junction held 13 bases outside the gene matches.

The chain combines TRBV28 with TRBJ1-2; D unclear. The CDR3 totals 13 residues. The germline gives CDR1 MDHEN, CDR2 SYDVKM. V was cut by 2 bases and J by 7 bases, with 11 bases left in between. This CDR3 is CASSLKLPPGYTF. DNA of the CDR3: TGTGCCAGCAGTTTAAAGCTTCCCCCTGGCTACACCTTC.

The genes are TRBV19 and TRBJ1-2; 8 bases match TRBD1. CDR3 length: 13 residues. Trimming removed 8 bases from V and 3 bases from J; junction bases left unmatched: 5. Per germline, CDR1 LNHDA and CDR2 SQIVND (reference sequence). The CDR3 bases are TGTGCCAGTGGACAGGGTCGGGACTATGGCTACACCTTC. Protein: CASGQGRDYGYTF. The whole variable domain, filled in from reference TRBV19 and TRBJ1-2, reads DGGITQSPKYLFRKEGQNVTLSCEQNLNHDAMYWYRQDPGQGLRLIYYSQIVNDFQKGDIAEGYSVSREKKESFPLTVTSAQKNPTAFYLCASGQGRDYGYTFGSGTRLTVV.

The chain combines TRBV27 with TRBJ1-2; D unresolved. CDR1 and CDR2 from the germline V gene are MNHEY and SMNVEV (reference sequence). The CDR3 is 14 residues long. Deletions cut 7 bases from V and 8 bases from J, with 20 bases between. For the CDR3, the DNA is TGTGCCAGCAAAACCCCAAAGGCCCCGGGAGGCTACACCTTC. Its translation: CASKTPKAPGGYTF.

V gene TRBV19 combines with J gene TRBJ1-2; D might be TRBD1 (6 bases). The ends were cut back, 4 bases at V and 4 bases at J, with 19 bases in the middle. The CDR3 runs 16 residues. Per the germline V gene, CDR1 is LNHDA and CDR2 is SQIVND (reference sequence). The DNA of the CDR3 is TGTGCCAGTAGTACGAGTCCCGCTGCGGGGGCCTATGGCTACACCTTC. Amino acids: CASSTSPAAGAYGYTF.

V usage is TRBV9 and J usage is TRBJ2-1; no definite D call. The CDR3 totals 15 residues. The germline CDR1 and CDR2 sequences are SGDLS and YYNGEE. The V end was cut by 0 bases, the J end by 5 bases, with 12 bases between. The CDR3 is CASSVVGGADNEQFF. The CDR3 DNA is TGTGCCAGCAGCGTAGTTGGCGGCGCCGACAATGAGCAGTTCTTC.

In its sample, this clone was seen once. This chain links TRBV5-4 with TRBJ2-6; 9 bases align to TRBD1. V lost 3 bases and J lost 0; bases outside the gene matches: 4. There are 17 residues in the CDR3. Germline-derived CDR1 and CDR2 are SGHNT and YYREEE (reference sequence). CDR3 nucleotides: TGTGCCAGCAGCTCCCGGGACAGGGACTCTGGGGCCAACGTCCTGACTTTC. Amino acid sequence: CASSSRDRDSGANVLTF.

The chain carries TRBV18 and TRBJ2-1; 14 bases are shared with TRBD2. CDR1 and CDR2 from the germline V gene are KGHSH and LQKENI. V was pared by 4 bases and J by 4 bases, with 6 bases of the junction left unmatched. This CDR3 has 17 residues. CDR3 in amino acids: CASSRRTSGGSYNEQFF. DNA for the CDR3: TGTGCCAGCTCACGGAGGACTAGCGGGGGGTCTTACAATGAGCAGTTCTTC.

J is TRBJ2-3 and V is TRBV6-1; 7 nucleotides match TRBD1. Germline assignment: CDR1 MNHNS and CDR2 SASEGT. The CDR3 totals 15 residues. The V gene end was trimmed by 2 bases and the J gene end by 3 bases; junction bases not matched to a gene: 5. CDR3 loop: CASSETGTVTDTQYF. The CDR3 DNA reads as TGTGCCAGCAGTGAAACAGGGACAGTGACAGATACGCAGTATTTT.

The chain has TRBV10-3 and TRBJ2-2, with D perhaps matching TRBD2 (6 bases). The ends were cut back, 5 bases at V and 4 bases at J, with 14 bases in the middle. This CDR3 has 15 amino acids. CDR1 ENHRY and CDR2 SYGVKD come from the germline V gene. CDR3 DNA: TGTGCCATCAGTCCCCGGGACTCACGCACCGGGGAGCTGTTTTTT. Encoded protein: CAISPRDSRTGELFF.